This T cell receptor (beta chain) was observed in a study of blood T cells in healthy people across ages. The use of a sample-barcoded 5' primer and a J-beta primer mix characterized a second PCR of roughly 7 to 12 cycles. Via MiXCR, TCRdb re-called the 5' RACE reads, giving one row per CDR3 protein. The data hold 550,000 to 700,000 distinct CDR3 sequences, with 25% to 30% observed a single time. Germline lookup yields CDR1 SQVTM and CDR2 ANQGSEA. CDR3 length: 15 residues. Trimming removed 6 bases from V and 5 bases from J, with 19 bases in between. Sequenced sample: blood. The chain employs TRBV29-1 and TRBJ1-4; no clear D gene. This TCR was sampled from a woman in her 70s in good health. For the CDR3, the DNA is TGCAGCGTCGGGTTACACGGACGGATCAATGAAAAACTGTTTTTT. Translating it yields CSVGLHGRINEKLFF.